This T cell receptor beta chain was sequenced for a study of shared clonotypes between healthy human individuals. The CDR3 contains 14 residues. Per germline, CDR1 SNHLY and CDR2 FYNNEI. V was clipped by 6 bases and J by 7 bases; unmatched bases: 9. TCRdb keeps only in-frame clones here, not all; method: immunoSEQ multiplex PCR. The sample contains 950,000 to 1,100,000 clones, about 84% of which appear only once. This TCR derives from a man between 18 and 35 years old in good health. Some clones in this sample may be carry-over from other donors' samples. The chain carries TRBV2 and TRBJ1-1; TRBD1 matches at 9 bases. The source material was memory CD4+ T cells from PBMCs. Subset given: CD45RA-negative fraction. CDR3 bases: TGTGCCAGCAGAGACCGGGACAGGGCACGTGAAGCTTTCTTT. Translated: CASRDRDRAREAFF.